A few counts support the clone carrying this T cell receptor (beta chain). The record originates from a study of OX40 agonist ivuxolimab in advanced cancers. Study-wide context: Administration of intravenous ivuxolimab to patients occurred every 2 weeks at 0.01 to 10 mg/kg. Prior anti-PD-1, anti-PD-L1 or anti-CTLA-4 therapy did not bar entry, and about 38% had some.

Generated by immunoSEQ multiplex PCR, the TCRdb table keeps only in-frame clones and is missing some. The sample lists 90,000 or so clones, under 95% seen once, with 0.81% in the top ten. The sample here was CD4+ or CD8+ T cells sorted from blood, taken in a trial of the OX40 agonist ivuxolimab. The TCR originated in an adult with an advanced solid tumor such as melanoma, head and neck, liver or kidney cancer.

This chain's CDR3 is CASSSQTSGLGEQYF. The CDR3 nucleotides are TGTGCCAGCAGCTCCCAGACTAGCGGGTTAGGAGAGCAGTACTTC. The J gene is TRBJ2-7, the V gene TRBV7-6; 10 bases map to TRBD2. Per germline, CDR1 SGHVS and CDR2 FNYEAQ. The V segment lost 4 bases and the J segment 7 bases; nucleotides outside the gene matches: 10. There are 15 residues in the CDR3.